These T cell receptor beta chains were read from a single sample in a study of control samples from healthy donors and cancer patients. Clones were sequenced by immunoSEQ multiplex PCR, and TCRdb holds only the in-frame ones, with some missing. The sample comprises over 100,000 clones, 92% of which are singletons, and approximately 2% rests with the top ten. The specimen was blood. The receptors stem from a woman between 50 and 59 years old in good health. The CDR3 runs from the conserved cysteine through the conserved F or W. The D gene is left open where the match is weak. Clone size is shown for a subset of rows, as once, few, many or a class of expanded clone.

>TRBV18|NA|TRBJ1-1|NA
TGTGCCAGCTCACCTGCTATCGGGGATGCCACTGAAGCTTTCTTT
CASSPAIGDATEAFF
>TRBV18|TRBD1|TRBJ2-5|once
TGTGCCAGTTCAACACAGGGGGCCGGAGAGACCCAGTACTTC
CASSTQGAGETQYF
>TRBV7-2|TRBD2|TRBJ2-4|NA
TGTGCCAGCAGCTCCCCAACCGGGACTACAAACATTCAGTACTTC
CASSSPTGTTNIQYF
>TRBV2|TRBD1|TRBJ2-7|NA
TGTGCCAGCAAGGACAGGGTTTACGAGCAGTACTTC
CASKDRVYEQYF
>TRBV27|NA|TRBJ2-1|NA
TGTGCCAGCAGTGGGCCCTACAATGAGCAGTTCTTC
CASSGPYNEQFF
>TRBV5-1|NA|TRBJ1-6|once
TGCGCCAGCAGCTATAAACAGCTGACCTATAATTCACCCCTCCACTTT
CASSYKQLTYNSPLHF
>TRBV7-2|NA|TRBJ2-1|few
TGTGCCAGCAGCAACCGACAGGCCCATGAGCAGTTCTTC
CASSNRQAHEQFF
>TRBV19|TRBD1|TRBJ1-6|NA
TGTGCCAGTAGTATGGGACAGGGGGATTCACCCCTCCACTTT
CASSMGQGDSPLHF
>TRBV27|NA|TRBJ1-2|NA
TGTGCCAGCAGTCCGGCACGGGACCTTTATGGCTACACCTTC
CASSPARDLYGYTF
>TRBV3-1/TRBV3-2|TRBD2|TRBJ2-1|NA
TGTGCCAGCAGCCAAGATGGGAGTGGGAGGGCAACGGGCAATGAGCAGTTCTTC
CASSQDGSGRATGNEQFF
>TRBV2|NA|TRBJ1-2|once
TGTGCCAGCAGTGAAGGGGGTTCCAATGGCTACACCTTC
CASSEGGSNGYTF
>TRBV12-3/TRBV12-4|NA|TRBJ1-2|NA
TGTGCCAGCAAAGCTGAGGGACGCTATGGCTACACCTTC
CASKAEGRYGYTF
>TRBV4-1|NA|TRBJ1-1|NA
TGCGCCAGCAGCCCGGGTCCAGGGACTAGGTCTTTCTTT
CASSPGPGTRSFF
>TRBV5-1|TRBD1|TRBJ1-6|NA
TGCGCCAGCAGCTCGCGACAGGGAGCATCACCCCTCCACTTT
CASSSRQGASPLHF
>TRBV4-1|NA|TRBJ2-4|NA
TGCGCCAGCAGCCAAGTATCAGGGAGCCAAAACATTCAGTACTTC
CASSQVSGSQNIQYF
>TRBV11-1|TRBD2|TRBJ2-7|NA
TGTGCCAGCAGCTTAGGAGCGGGGGGTGTTTACGAGCAGTACTTC
CASSLGAGGVYEQYF
>TRBV12-3/TRBV12-4|NA|TRBJ1-1|NA
TGTGCCAGCAGCACCCAGGGTGCCACTGAAGCTTTCTTT
CASSTQGATEAFF
>TRBV19|NA|TRBJ2-5|NA
TGTGCCAGTAGTACCCAAGAGACCCAGTACTTC
CASSTQETQYF
>TRBV6-5|NA|TRBJ1-1|NA
TGTGCCAGCAGTTTAGACAGATTGAACACTGAAGCTTTCTTT
CASSLDRLNTEAFF
>TRBV6-6|NA|TRBJ1-5|NA
TGTGCCGCCTGTGGGGAGGTCTCTCAGCCCCAGCATTTT
CAACGEVSQPQHF
>TRBV30|NA|TRBJ1-2|NA
TGTGCCTGGGGCGCAGGGTTTCGCTATGGCTACACCTTC
CAWGAGFRYGYTF
>TRBV29-1|NA|TRBJ1-2|NA
TGCAGCGTTACCCTTATCGGACAGAACTATGGCTACACCTTC
CSVTLIGQNYGYTF
>TRBV7-9|NA|TRBJ2-7|NA
TGTGCCAGCAGCTTAGCAGCGGATACCTACGAGCAGTACTTC
CASSLAADTYEQYF
>TRBV19|NA|TRBJ1-5|NA
TGTGCCAGTAGTTCCCGGGGGGCCTTGCAGCCCCAGCATTTT
CASSSRGALQPQHF
>TRBV5-6|NA|TRBJ2-7|NA
TGTGCCAGCAGTTACAGGGTAAAGGAGCAGTACTTC
CASSYRVKEQYF
>TRBV3-1/TRBV3-2|NA|TRBJ2-5|NA
TGTGCCAGCAGCCAAGGGGTGGCTCGCGAGACCCAGTACTTC
CASSQGVARETQYF
>TRBV10-3|TRBD1|TRBJ2-7|NA
TGTGCCATCAGTGAGTCGACAGGACAGGGGTACGAGCAGTACTTC
CAISESTGQGYEQYF
>TRBV11-1|NA|TRBJ2-2|NA
TGTGCCAGCAGCCCCCTGTTGACCGGGGAGCTGTTTTTT
CASSPLLTGELFF
>TRBV6-2/TRBV6-3|NA|TRBJ1-5|NA
TGTGCCAGCAGTAAAGGTTCGCGGATTCAGCCCCAGCATTTT
CASSKGSRIQPQHF
>TRBV7-8|NA|TRBJ1-1|once
TGTGCCGTAAATTGGGGGACTGAAGCTTTCTTT
CAVNWGTEAFF
>TRBV28|NA|TRBJ1-1|medium-sized
TGTGCCAGCAGCCAGAGAGAAACGGCGAACACTGAAGCTTTCTTT
CASSQRETANTEAFF
>TRBV28|NA|TRBJ1-5|NA
TGTGCCAGCAGTTCCCTATATAGCAATCAGCCCCAGCATTTT
CASSSLYSNQPQHF
>TRBV18|NA|TRBJ1-5|NA
TGTGCCAGCTCACCAGGAGGGGTTCAGCCCCAGCATTTT
CASSPGGVQPQHF
>TRBV9|NA|TRBJ2-6|NA
TGTGCCAGCAGCACCACGTCGGGGGGCGCTGGGGCCAACGTCCTGACTTTC
CASSTTSGGAGANVLTF
>TRBV3-1/TRBV3-2|NA|TRBJ2-3|NA
TGTGCCAGCGAGGGGGTCCGCACAGATACGCAGTATTTT
CASEGVRTDTQYF
>TRBV2|NA|TRBJ2-5|NA
TGTGCCAGCAGTGATATACAAGAGACCCAGTACTTC
CASSDIQETQYF
>TRBV6-5|NA|TRBJ1-3|NA
TGTGCCAGCAGTTACTCAGACGGGAATGGAAACACCATATATTTT
CASSYSDGNGNTIYF
>TRBV2|NA|TRBJ2-7|NA
TGTGCCAGCAGTGAAGCAGGCAGGGGATCCTACGAGCAGTACTTC
CASSEAGRGSYEQYF
>TRBV19|TRBD1|TRBJ1-2|NA
TGTGCCAGTACGGACAGGAACGGCTACACCTTC
CASTDRNGYTF
>TRBV29-1|NA|TRBJ1-2|few
TGCAGCGTTGGGGGCGGGCGAAACTATGGCTACACCTTC
CSVGGGRNYGYTF
>TRBV6-2/TRBV6-3|TRBD2|TRBJ2-2|NA
TGTGCCAGCAGTTACCGGCGACTAGCGGGAGTTAACACCGGGGAGCTGTTTTTT
CASSYRRLAGVNTGELFF
>TRBV7-8|TRBD2|TRBJ2-3|NA
TGTGCCAGCAGCCGTCCAGCGGGGACTAGCACAGATACGCAGTATTTT
CASSRPAGTSTDTQYF
>TRBV18|TRBD2|TRBJ2-7|NA
TGTGCCAGCTCACGGTTGACTAGCGGCTCCTACGAGCAGTACTTC
CASSRLTSGSYEQYF
>TRBV18|NA|TRBJ1-1|NA
TGTGCCAGCTCACCATATAAGGTAGGGACTGAAGCTTTCTTT
CASSPYKVGTEAFF
>TRBV2|NA|TRBJ2-7|NA
TGTGCCAGCAGTGAACAGGGGACTACCTACGAGCAGTACTTC
CASSEQGTTYEQYF
>TRBV7-9|NA|TRBJ1-1|NA
TGTGCCAGCAGCTTGTTGGGGAACACTGAAGCTTTCTTT
CASSLLGNTEAFF
>TRBV9|NA|TRBJ1-3|NA
TGTGCCAGCAGTCCATTACAGCGACCGAATCGCTTAAACACCATATATTTT
CASSPLQRPNRLNTIYF
>TRBV6-1|TRBD1|TRBJ1-5|NA
TGTGCCAGCAGTGAATTGGGACAGGCTAGCAATCAGCCCCAGCATTTT
CASSELGQASNQPQHF
>TRBV2|TRBD1|TRBJ1-2|NA
TGTGCCAGCAGTGGGACAGGGAGTACGCTTAACTATGGCTACACCTTC
CASSGTGSTLNYGYTF
>TRBV6-2/TRBV6-3|NA|TRBJ2-3|NA
TGTGCCAGCAGCCCGGGGGTCGGTACAGATACGCAGTATTTT
CASSPGVGTDTQYF
>TRBV3-1/TRBV3-2|NA|TRBJ1-1|NA
TGTGCCAGCAGCCAAGACACAGCCAACACTGAAGCTTTCTTT
CASSQDTANTEAFF